This TCR beta chain was captured in a study of T-cell reconstitution after alpha-beta-depleted transplantation in children. Broader study findings: The origin of high day-60 TCRbeta diversity in some patients lay in surviving recipient T cells and thymic progenitors. Newly made T cells mostly supplied T-cell counts and diversity one year after transplant. Several hundred graft clones that had expanded were reportedly the source of alpha-beta T cells about two months after transplant.

Preparation of the TCRbeta library was carried out with unique molecular identifiers. TCRdb analysed the PCR reads with MiXCR anew, one entry per CDR3 protein. The sample has 900,000 or so distinct CDR3 sequences; approximately 15% are singletons. Trimming at V came to 3 bases and at J to 0 bases, leaving 7 bases not matched to a gene. Germline V lookup: CDR1 LGHDT, CDR2 YNNKEL (reference sequence). This CDR3 spans 19 amino acids. For this clonotype: Its specificity is not known.

The rearrangement joins TRBV3-1 to TRBJ2-1, with 14 bases fitting TRBD2. This TCR derives from a male patient between 10 and 17 years old who had a stem cell transplant for acute lymphoblastic leukemia, so the T cells may come from the graft donor. The sequencing here drew on PBMCs, mostly from graft donor cells, taken 360 days after TCRalphabeta/CD19-depleted stem cell transplant. The CDR3, as DNA: TGTGCCAGCAGCCAGCCGGGACTAGCGGGAGCCATCTCCTACAATGAGCAGTTCTTC. Translated: CASSQPGLAGAISYNEQFF.